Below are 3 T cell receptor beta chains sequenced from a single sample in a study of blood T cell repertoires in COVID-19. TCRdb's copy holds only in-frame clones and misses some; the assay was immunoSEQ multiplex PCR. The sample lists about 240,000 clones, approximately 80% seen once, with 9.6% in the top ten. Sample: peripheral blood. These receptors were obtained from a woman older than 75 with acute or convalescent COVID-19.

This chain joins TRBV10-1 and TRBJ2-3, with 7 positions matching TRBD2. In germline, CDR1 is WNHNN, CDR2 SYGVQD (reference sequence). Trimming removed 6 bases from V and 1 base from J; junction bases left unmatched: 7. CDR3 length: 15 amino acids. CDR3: CASSKSGEGTDTQYF. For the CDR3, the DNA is TGCGCCAGCAGCAAAAGCGGGGAGGGCACAGATACGCAGTATTTT.

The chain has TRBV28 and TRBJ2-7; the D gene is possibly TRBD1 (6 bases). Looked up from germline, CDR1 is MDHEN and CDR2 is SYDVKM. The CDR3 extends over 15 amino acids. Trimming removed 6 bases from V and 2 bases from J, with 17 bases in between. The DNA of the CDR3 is TGTGCCAGCAGCCCCCCCTTACAGGGCCCCTACGAGCAGTACTTC. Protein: CASSPPLQGPYEQYF.

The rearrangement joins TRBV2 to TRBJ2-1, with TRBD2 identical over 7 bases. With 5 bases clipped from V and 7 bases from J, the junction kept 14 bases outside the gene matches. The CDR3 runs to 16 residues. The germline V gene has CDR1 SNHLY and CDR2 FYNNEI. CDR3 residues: CASSIRTSGVGNEQFF. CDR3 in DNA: TGTGCCAGCAGTATTAGGACCAGCGGGGTTGGAAATGAGCAGTTCTTC.